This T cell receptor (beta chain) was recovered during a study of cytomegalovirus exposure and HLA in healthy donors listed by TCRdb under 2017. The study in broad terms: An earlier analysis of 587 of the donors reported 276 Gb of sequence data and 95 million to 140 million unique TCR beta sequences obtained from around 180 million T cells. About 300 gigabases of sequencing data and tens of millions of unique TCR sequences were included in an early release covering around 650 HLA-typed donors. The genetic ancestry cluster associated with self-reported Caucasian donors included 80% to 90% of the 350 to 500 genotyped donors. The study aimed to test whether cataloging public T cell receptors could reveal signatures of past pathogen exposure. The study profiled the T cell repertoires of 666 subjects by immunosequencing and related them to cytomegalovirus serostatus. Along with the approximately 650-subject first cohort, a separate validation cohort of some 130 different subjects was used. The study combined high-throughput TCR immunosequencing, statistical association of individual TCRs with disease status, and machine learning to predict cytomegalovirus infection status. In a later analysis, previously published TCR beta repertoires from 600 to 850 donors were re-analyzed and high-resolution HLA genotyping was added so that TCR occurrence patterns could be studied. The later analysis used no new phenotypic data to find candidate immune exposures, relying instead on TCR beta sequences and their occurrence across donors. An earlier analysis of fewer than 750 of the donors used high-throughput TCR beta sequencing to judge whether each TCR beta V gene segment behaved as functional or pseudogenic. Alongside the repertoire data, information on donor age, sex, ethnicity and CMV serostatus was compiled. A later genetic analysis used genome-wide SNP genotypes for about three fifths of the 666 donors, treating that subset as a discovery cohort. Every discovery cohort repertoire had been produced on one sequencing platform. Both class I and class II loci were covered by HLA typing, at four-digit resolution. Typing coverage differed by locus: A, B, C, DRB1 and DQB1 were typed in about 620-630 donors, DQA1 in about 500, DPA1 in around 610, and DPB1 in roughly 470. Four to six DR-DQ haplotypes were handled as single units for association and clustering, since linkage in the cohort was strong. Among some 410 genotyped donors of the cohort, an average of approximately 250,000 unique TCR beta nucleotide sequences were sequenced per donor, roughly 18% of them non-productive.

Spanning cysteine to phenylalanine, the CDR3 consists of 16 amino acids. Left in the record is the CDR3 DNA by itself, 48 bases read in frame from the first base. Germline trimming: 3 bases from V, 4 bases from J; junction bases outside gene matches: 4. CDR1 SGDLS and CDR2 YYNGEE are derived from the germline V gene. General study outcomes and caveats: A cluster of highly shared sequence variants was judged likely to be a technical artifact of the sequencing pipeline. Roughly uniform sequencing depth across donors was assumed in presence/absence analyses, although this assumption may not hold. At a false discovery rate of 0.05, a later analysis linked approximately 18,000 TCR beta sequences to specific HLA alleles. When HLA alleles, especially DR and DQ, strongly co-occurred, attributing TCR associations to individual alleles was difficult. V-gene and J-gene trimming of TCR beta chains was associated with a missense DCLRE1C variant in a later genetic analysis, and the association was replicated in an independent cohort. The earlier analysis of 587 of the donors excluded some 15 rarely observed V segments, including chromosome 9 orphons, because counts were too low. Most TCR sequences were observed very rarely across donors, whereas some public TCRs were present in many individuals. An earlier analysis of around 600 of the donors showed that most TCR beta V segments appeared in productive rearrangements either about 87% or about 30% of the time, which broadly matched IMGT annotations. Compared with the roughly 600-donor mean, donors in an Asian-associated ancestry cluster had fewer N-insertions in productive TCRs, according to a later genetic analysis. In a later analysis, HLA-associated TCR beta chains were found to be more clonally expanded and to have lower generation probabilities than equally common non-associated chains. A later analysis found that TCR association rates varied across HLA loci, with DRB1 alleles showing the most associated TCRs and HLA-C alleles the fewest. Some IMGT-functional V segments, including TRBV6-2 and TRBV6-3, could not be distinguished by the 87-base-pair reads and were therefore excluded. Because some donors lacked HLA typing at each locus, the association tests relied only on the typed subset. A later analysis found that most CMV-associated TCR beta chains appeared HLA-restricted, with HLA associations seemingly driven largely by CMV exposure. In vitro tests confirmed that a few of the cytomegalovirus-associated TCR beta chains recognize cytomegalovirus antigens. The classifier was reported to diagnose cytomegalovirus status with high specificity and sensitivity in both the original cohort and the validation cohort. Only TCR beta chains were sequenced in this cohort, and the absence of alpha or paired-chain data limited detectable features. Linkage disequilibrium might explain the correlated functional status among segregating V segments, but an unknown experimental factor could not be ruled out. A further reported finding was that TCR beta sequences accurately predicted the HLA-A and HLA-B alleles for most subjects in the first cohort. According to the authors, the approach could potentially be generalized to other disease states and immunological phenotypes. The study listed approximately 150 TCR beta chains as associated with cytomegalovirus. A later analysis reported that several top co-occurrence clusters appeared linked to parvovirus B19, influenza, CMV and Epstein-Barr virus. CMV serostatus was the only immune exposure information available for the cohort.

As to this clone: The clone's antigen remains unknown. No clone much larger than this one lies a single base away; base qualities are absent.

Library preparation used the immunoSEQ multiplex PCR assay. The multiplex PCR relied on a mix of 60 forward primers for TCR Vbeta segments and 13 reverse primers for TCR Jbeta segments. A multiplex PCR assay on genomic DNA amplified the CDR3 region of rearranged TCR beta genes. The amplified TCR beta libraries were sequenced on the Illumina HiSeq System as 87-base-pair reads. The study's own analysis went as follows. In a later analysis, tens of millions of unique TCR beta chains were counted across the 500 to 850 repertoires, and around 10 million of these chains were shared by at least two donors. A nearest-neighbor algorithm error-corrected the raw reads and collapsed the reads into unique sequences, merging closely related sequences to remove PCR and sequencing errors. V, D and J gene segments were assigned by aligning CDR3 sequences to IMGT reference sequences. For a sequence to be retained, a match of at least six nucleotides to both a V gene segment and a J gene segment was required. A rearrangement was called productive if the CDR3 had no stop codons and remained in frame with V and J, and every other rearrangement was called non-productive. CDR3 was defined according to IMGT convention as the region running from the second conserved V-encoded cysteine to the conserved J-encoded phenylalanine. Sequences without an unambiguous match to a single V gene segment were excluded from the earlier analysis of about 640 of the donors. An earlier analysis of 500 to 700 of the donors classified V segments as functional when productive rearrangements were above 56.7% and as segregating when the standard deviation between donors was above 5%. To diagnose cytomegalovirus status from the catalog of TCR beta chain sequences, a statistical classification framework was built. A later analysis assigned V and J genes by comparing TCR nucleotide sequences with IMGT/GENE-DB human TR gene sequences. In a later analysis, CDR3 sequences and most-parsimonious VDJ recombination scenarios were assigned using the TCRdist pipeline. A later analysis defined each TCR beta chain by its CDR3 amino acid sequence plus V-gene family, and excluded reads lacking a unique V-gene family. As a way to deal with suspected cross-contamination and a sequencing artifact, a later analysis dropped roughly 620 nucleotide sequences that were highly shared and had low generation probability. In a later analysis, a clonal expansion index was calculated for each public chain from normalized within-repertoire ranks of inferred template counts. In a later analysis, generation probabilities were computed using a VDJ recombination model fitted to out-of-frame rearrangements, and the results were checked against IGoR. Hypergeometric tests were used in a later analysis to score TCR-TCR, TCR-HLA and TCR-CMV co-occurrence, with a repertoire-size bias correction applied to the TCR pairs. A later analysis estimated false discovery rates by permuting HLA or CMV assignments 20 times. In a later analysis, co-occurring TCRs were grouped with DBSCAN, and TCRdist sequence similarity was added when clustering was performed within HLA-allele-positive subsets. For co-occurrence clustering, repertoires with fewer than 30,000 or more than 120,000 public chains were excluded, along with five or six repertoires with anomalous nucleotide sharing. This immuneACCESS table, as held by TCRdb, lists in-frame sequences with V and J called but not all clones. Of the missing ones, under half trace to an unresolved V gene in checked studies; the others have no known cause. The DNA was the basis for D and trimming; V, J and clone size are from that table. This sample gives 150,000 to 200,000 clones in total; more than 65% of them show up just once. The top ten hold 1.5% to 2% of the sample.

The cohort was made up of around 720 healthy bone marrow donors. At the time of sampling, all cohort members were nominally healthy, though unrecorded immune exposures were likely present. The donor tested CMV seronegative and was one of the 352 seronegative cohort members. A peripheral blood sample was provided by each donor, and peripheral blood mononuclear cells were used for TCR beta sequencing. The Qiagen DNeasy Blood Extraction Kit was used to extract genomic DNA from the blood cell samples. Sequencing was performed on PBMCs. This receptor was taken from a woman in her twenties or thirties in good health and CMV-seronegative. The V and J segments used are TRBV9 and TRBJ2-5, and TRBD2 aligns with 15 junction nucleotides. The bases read TGTGCCAGCAGCGCTGGACTAGCGGGAGGGTTAGAGACCCAGTACTTC. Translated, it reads CASSAGLAGGLETQYF. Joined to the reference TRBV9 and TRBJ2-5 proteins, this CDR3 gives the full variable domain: DSGVTQTPKHLITATGQRVTLRCSPRSGDLSVYWYQQSLDQGLQFLIQYYNGEERAKGNILERFSAQQFPDLHSELNLSSLELGDSALYFCASSAGLAGGLETQYFGPGTRLLVL.